A selection of T cell receptor beta chains follows, all from one sample in a study of blood T cell repertoires in COVID-19. The assay was immunoSEQ multiplex PCR, and TCRdb's table has in-frame clones only and misses some. Of 200,000 to 250,000 clones in the sample, approximately 88% were seen once. Sequencing input: PBMCs or T cells enriched from blood (not recorded which). All receptors come from a woman in her 30s who had been exposed to COVID-19. Both conserved end residues are part of each CDR3. A D gene is named only where the DNA matches it firmly. Clone sizes are given selectively: once, few, many, or a class where the clone is expanded.

J gene | clone size | D gene | V gene | CDR3 DNA | CDR3 protein
TRBJ2-1 | NA | NA | TRBV12-3/TRBV12-4 | TGTGCCAGCACCTGGACTTACAATGAGCAGTTCTTC | CASTWTYNEQFF
TRBJ2-4 | NA | TRBD2 | TRBV6-1 | TGTGCCAGCGGGGAAGCGGGAGTCAAAAACATTCAGTACTTC | CASGEAGVKNIQYF
TRBJ2-3 | NA | NA | TRBV2 | TGTGCCAGCACTCGGACTTACACAGATACGCAGTATTTT | CASTRTYTDTQYF
TRBJ1-3 | NA | NA | TRBV30 | TGTGCCTGCAAGACAGTCTCTGGAAACACCATATATTTT | CACKTVSGNTIYF
TRBJ2-2 | NA | NA | TRBV14 | TGTGCCAGCAGCCCAGGGGTCGGGGAGCTGTTTTTT | CASSPGVGELFF
TRBJ2-3 | NA | NA | TRBV4-1 | TGCGCCAGCAGCCAAGAAGGGGCTGACACGCAGTATTTT | CASSQEGADTQYF
TRBJ2-7 | NA | NA | TRBV11-2 | TGTGCCAGCAGCCTCTTCTCCTACGAGCAGTACTTC | CASSLFSYEQYF
TRBJ2-7 | NA | TRBD1 | TRBV7-9 | TGTGCCAGCAGCTGGGACAGGGGGCGCGAGCAGTACTTC | CASSWDRGREQYF
TRBJ2-7 | NA | TRBD2 | TRBV2 | TGTGCCAGCAGTGAGGAGGGGGGACTAGCCCGCCGACAGCAGTACTTC | CASSEEGGLARRQQYF
TRBJ2-7 | NA | TRBD2 | TRBV5-1 | TGCGCCAGCAGCGCGGGACTAGCGAAGGGGAACTACGAGCAGTACTTC | CASSAGLAKGNYEQYF
TRBJ2-7 | few | NA | TRBV14 | TGTGCCAGCACGCCGTGGGTCCGTAGCAGATCCTACGAGCAGTACTTC | CASTPWVRSRSYEQYF